This entry concerns a single T cell receptor beta chain. CDR3 length: 19 amino acids. Germline CDR1 reads MNHEY; CDR2 reads SMNVEV (reference sequence). The V and J ends lost 6 bases and 1 base respectively, with 25 bases between them. The source of the sample is a study of T cell changes during pregnancy in multiple sclerosis. Using immunoSEQ multiplex PCR, the repertoire was profiled, and TCRdb retains in-frame clones only, with some absent. The sample carries around 57,000 clones, roughly 91% recorded once. The chain is built from TRBV27 and TRBJ1-5; a possible D gene is TRBD1 (6 bases). Source: peripheral blood, taken in the third trimester of pregnancy. The source is a female donor in good health, enrolled as a control in a pregnancy study. CDR3 region: CASSQRPVWGTSSNQPQHF. The CDR3 DNA sequence: TGTGCCAGCAGCCAACGCCCGGTTTGGGGGACAAGCAGCAATCAGCCCCAGCATTTT.